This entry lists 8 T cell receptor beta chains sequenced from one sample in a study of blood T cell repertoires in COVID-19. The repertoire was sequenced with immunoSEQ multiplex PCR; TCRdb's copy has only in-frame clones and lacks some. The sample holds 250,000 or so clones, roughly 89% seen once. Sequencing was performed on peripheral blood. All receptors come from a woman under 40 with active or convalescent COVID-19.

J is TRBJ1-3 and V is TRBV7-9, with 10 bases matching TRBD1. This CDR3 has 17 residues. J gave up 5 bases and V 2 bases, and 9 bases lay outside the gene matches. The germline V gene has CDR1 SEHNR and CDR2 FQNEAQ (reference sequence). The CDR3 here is CASSLYSGDRGRNTIYF. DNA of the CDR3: TGTGCCAGCAGCTTATATAGTGGGGACAGGGGAAGAAACACCATATATTTT.

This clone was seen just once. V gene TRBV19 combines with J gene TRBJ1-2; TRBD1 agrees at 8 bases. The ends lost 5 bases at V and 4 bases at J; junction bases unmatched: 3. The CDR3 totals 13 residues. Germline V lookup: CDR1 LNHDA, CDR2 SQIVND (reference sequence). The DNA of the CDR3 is TGTGCCAGTAGTCCAGGGGGCGTCTATGGCTACACCTTC. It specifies CASSPGGVYGYTF.

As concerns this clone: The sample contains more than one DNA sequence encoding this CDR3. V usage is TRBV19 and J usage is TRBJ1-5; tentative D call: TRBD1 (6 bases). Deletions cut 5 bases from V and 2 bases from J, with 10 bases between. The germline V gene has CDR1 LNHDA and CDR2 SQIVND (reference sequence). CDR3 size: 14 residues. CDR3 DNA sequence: TGTGCCAGTAGTCTACAGGGAGGCAATCAGCCCCAGCATTTT. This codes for CASSLQGGNQPQHF.

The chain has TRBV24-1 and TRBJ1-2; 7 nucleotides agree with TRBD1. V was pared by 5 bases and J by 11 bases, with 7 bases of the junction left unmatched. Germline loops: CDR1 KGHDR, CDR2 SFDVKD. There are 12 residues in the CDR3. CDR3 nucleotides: TGTGCCACCAGTGGGGACAGCCTCCGGTACACCTTC. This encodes CATSGDSLRYTF.

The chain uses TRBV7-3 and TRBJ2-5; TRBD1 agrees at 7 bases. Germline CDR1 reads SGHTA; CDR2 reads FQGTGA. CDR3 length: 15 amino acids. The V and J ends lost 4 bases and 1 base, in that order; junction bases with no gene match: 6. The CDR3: CASSSTGTAQETQYF. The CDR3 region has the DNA TGTGCCAGCAGCTCGACCGGGACAGCCCAAGAGACCCAGTACTTC.

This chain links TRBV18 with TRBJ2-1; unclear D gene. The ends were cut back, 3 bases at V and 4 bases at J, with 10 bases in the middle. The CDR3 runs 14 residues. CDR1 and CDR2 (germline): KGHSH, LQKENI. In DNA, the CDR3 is TGTGCCAGCTCACCCCCCTCAGGTTACAATGAGCAGTTCTTC. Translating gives CASSPPSGYNEQFF.

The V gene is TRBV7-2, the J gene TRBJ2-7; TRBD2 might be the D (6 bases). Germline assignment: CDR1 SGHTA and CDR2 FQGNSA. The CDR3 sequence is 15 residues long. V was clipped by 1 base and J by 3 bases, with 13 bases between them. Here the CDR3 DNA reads TGTGCCAGCAGCTTAGGGGACGGGGGACTCTACGAGCAGTACTTC. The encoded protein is CASSLGDGGLYEQYF.

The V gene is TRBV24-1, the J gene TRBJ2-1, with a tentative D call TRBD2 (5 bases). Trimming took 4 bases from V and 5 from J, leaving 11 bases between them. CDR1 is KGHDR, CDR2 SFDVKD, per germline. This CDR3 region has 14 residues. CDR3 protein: CATSDPTSHNEQFF. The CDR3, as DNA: TGTGCCACCAGTGACCCTACTAGTCACAATGAGCAGTTCTTC.